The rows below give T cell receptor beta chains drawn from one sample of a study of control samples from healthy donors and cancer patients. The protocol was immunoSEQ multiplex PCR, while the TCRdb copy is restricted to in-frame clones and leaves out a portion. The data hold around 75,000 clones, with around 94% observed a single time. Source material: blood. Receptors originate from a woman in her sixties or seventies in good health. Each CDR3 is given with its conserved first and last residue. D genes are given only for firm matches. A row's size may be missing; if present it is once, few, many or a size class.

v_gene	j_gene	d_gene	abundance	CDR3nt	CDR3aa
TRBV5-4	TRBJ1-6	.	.	TGTGCCAGCAGCTTGGTTGGTCAGGGGCTCTATAATTCACCCCTCCACTTT	CASSLVGQGLYNSPLHF
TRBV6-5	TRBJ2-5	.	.	TGTGCCAGCAGCCTAGGACCCTACGGGGAGACCCAGTACTTC	CASSLGPYGETQYF
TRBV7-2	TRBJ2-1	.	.	TGTGCCAGCAGCTTAGTAGGAGGCGGGGTCTCCTACAATGAGCAGTTCTTC	CASSLVGGGVSYNEQFF
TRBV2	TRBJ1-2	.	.	TGTGCCAGCAGTATCAGGGATTCCTATGGCTACACCTTC	CASSIRDSYGYTF
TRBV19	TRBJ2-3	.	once	TGTGCCAGTCAGACAGGGAGGGCAGATACGCAGTATTTT	CASQTGRADTQYF
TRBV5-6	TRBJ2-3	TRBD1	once	TGTGCCAGCAGCTGGGACAGGGGGCCGCGGCCGGATACGCAGTATTTT	CASSWDRGPRPDTQYF
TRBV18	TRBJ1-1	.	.	TGTGCCAGCTCACTGCAGGGGCTTGAAGCTTTCTTT	CASSLQGLEAFF
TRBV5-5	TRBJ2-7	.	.	TGTGCCAGCAGCTTGCAAGAGAACTACGAGCAGTACTTC	CASSLQENYEQYF
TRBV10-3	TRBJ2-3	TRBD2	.	TGTGCCATCAGAGGACTAGCGGGTCTAACAGATACGCAGTATTTT	CAIRGLAGLTDTQYF
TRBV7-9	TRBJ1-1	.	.	TGTGCCAGCAGCTTAGCTGCCAGTGAAGCTTTCTTT	CASSLAASEAFF
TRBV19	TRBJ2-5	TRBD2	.	TGTGCCAGTAGTTTGGGACTAGCGGGAGGCCAGGGGAAGGAGACCCAGTACTTC	CASSLGLAGGQGKETQYF
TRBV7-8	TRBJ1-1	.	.	TGTGCCAGCAGCTTAACCTCGAACACTGAAGCTTTCTTT	CASSLTSNTEAFF
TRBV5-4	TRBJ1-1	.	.	TGTGCCAGCAGCCTTGGGACACCAGGCCGGCGTGAAGCTTTCTTT	CASSLGTPGRREAFF
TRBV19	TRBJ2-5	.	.	TGTGCCAGTAGTATAGTCCAACAGGGGGGGGGAGAGACCCAGTACTTC	CASSIVQQGGGETQYF
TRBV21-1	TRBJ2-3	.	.	TGTGCCAGCACCCCCATTCACAGCACAGATACGCAGTATTTT	CASTPIHSTDTQYF
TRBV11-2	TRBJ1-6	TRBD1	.	TGTGCCAGCAGCACCGGGACAGGGTCATTTAATTCACCCCTCCACTTT	CASSTGTGSFNSPLHF
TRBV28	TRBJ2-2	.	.	TGTGCCAGCAGTTTTCTGAGTAGGAACACCGGGGAGCTGTTTTTT	CASSFLSRNTGELFF
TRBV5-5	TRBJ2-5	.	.	TGTGCCAGCAGCTTGTGGGCCGGAGAGACCCAGTACTTC	CASSLWAGETQYF
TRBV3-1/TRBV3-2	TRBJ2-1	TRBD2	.	TGTGCCAGCAGCCCCGGGACTAGCTCCTACAATGAGCAGTTCTTC	CASSPGTSSYNEQFF
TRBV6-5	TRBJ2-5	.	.	TGTGCCAGCAGTTACTCGATGGCTAGTCAGGAGACCCAGTACTTC	CASSYSMASQETQYF
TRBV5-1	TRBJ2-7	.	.	TGCGCCAGCAGTGGCGGTGACGTCTCCTACGAGCAGTACTTC	CASSGGDVSYEQYF
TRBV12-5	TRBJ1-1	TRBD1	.	TGTGCTAGTGGTCCTTCCGGGACAGGGTTTAAGGCAGCTTTCTTT	CASGPSGTGFKAAFF
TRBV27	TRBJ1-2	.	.	TGTGCCAGCAGTTTCAGTCGGGGGGGGCTTGGCTATGGCTACACCTTC	CASSFSRGGLGYGYTF
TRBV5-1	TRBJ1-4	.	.	TGCGCCAGCAGCTTGGGGGAGGCTAATGAAAAACTGTTTTTT	CASSLGEANEKLFF